The 32 T cell receptor beta chains reported below all come from one sample, sequenced in a study of T cells in narcolepsy. Assay used: immunoSEQ multiplex PCR; TCRdb lists only in-frame clones, some missing. The top ten clones hold approximately 1.1% of a sample with roughly 27,000 clones, over 65% of them seen once. The sequencing sample was made of memory (CD45RA-) CD4+ T cells from blood. Receptors were obtained from a human donor in good health.

In regard to this clone: Lacking the conserved final phenylalanine or tryptophan, this CDR3 likely reflects a read error. V gene TRBV30 combines with J gene TRBJ1-6, with D hard to call. Germline CDR1 reads GTSNPN; CDR2 reads SVGIG (reference sequence). Trimming took off 2 bases at V and 7 bases at J, with 6 bases between the two ends. CDR3 length equals 12 residues. CDR3 residues: CAWSWRNSPLHS. As DNA, the CDR3 is TGTGCCTGGAGTTGGAGGAATTCACCCCTCCACTCT.

The rearrangement joins TRBV6-5 to TRBJ1-1; possible D gene TRBD1, 5 bases. The CDR3 is made up of 13 amino acids. Between the trimmed V and J ends, which lost 5 bases and 4 bases, there was a span of 11 bases. CDR1 is MNHEY, CDR2 SVGAGI, per germline. Written as DNA, the CDR3 is TGTGCCAGCAGTCGAGGGGAAGGCACTGAAGCTTTCTTT. Encoded protein: CASSRGEGTEAFF.

The CDR3 loop is CASSKRSGLAGENEQFF. The CDR3 nucleotides are TGTGCCAGCAGCAAGAGAAGCGGACTAGCGGGGGAGAATGAGCAGTTCTTC. V and J are TRBV5-8 and TRBJ2-1; 13 bases fit TRBD2. V lost 4 bases and J lost 7; bases outside the gene matches: 11. The CDR3 is made up of 17 amino acids. The V gene's germline CDR1 is SGHTS and CDR2 YDEGEE.

The chain uses TRBV5-5 and TRBJ1-4; 7 nucleotides line up with TRBD1. This CDR3 has 16 amino acids. The V and J ends lost 4 bases and 10 bases, in that order; junction bases with no gene match: 16. Germline V gives CDR1 SGHKS, CDR2 YYEKEE (reference sequence). The CDR3 DNA follows: TGTGCCAGCAGCCCAACAGGGGCGAGTAGTCTTGGAAAACTGTTTTTT. Its translation is CASSPTGASSLGKLFF.

This clone was counted once. The gene calls are TRBV14 and TRBJ2-7; D is unclear. With 1 base removed from V and 1 base from J, the gap between germline ends came to 11 bases. Looked up from germline, CDR1 is SGHDN and CDR2 is FVKESK. There are 15 residues in the CDR3. CDR3 region: CASSQGAKGSYEQYF. Here the CDR3 DNA reads TGTGCCAGCAGCCAAGGGGCTAAAGGGTCCTACGAGCAGTACTTC.

The chain has TRBV18 and TRBJ2-1; no clear D gene. CDR3 length equals 14 residues. Germline V gene sequence: CDR1 KGHSH, CDR2 LQKENI. The V end was cut by 5 bases, the J end by 8 bases, with 16 bases between. The CDR3 sequence: CASSYAGLRDEQFF. DNA of the CDR3: TGTGCCAGCTCATATGCTGGCCTACGGGATGAGCAGTTCTTC.

This clone came up once. The genes are TRBV9 and TRBJ1-4, with 7 bases lining up with TRBD1. This CDR3 is 17 amino acids long. V shed 4 bases, J shed 8 bases, and the junction held 17 bases outside the gene matches. Germline V gives CDR1 SGDLS, CDR2 YYNGEE. DNA of the CDR3: TGTGCCAGCAGCCCAAGGAATAACCGACAGGGTGGGGAAAAACTGTTTTTT. Its protein is CASSPRNNRQGGEKLFF.

The chain recombines TRBV9 with TRBJ2-3; D uncertain. Per the germline V gene, CDR1 is SGDLS and CDR2 is YYNGEE. With 0 bases removed from V and 2 bases from J, the gap between germline ends came to 13 bases. This CDR3 is built from 16 residues. The CDR3 here is CASSVGTERYTDTQYF. CDR3 in DNA: TGTGCCAGCAGCGTAGGTACGGAGAGATACACAGATACGCAGTATTTT. Full variable domain (rest looked up from reference TRBV9 and TRBJ2-3): DSGVTQTPKHLITATGQRVTLRCSPRSGDLSVYWYQQSLDQGLQFLIQYYNGEERAKGNILERFSAQQFPDLHSELNLSSLELGDSALYFCASSVGTERYTDTQYFGPGTRLTVL.

CDR3 nucleotide sequence: TGTGCCAGCAGCTATGAGGGACAGGGGATCCACGAGCAGTACTTC. It encodes CASSYEGQGIHEQYF. This chain uses TRBV5-4 with TRBJ2-7, with 10 bases aligning to TRBD1. The CDR3 has 15 residues. V lost 3 bases and J lost 5; bases outside the gene matches: 8. The germline gives CDR1 SGHNT, CDR2 YYREEE (reference sequence).

The CDR3 loop is CAGRGEQFF. The CDR3, as DNA: TGCGCCGGAAGGGGTGAGCAGTTCTTC. V and J are TRBV23-1 and TRBJ2-1; a possible D gene is TRBD1 (5 bases). TRBV23-1 is treated as an ORF (open reading frame) with a function not yet certain. Between the trimmed V and J ends, which lost 11 bases and 9 bases, there was a span of 8 bases. This CDR3 has 9 residues.

J is TRBJ1-2 and V is TRBV10-3; maybe TRBD1 (5 bases). Trimming removed 8 bases at V and 5 bases at J, with 21 bases between. Germline loops: CDR1 ENHRY, CDR2 SYGVKD. The CDR3 runs 15 residues. CDR3 amino acids: CAIHKPTAPGYGYTF. The CDR3 coding sequence is TGTGCCATCCATAAACCGACAGCCCCGGGGTATGGCTACACCTTC.

The gene calls are TRBV28 and TRBJ1-3; D ambiguous. V was clipped by 5 bases and J by 2 bases, with 19 bases between them. Germline CDR1 and CDR2: MDHEN and SYDVKM. The CDR3 sequence is 17 residues long. The CDR3 coding sequence is TGTGCCAGCAGTCCCCCCTACCACCGGGCGCCTGGAAACACCATATATTTT. This gives the protein CASSPPYHRAPGNTIYF.

This clone was detected once. The J gene is TRBJ2-3, the V gene TRBV11-2; weak D call: TRBD2 (6 bases). Trimming stripped 4 bases from V and 6 bases from J, with 29 bases between. The CDR3 is 19 residues long. Germline V gene sequence: CDR1 SGHAT, CDR2 FQNNGV. The CDR3 DNA is TGTGCCAGCAGCTCTATCCGCACGACTAGTTGGGCGGATGCGGATACGCAGTATTTT. As protein: CASSSIRTTSWADADTQYF.

In this sample, this clone turned up once. The V call is TRBV4-1, the J call TRBJ1-4; no clear D. V was trimmed by 1 base and J by 8 bases, leaving 8 bases between them. CDR3 length: 13 amino acids. Germline V gene data show CDR1 as MGHRA and CDR2 as YSYEKL. The DNA for the CDR3 is TGCGCCAGCAGCCAAGCTGTATTCGAAAAACTGTTTTTT. Amino acids: CASSQAVFEKLFF.

In its sample, this clone was seen once. V is TRBV7-2 and J is TRBJ2-3; D is perhaps TRBD2 (6 bases). Germline V gives CDR1 SGHTA, CDR2 FQGNSA. The CDR3 is made up of 15 amino acids. V lost 2 bases to trimming and J lost 3 bases, with 12 bases between them. CDR3 coding DNA: TGTGCCAGCAGCTTAAGGAGCGCGGGGACAGATACGCAGTATTTT. Its protein is CASSLRSAGTDTQYF.

This rearrangement joins TRBV28 to TRBJ2-1, with unresolved D. V was shortened by 6 bases and J by 8 bases, with 17 bases between the two germline ends. This CDR3 is built from 14 residues. Germline CDR1 and CDR2: MDHEN and SYDVKM. The CDR3 bases are TGTGCCAGCAGCCCGCTTCGGAGTCCGGATGAGCAGTTCTTC. Amino acid sequence: CASSPLRSPDEQFF. The full variable domain, its missing parts supplied by reference TRBV28 and TRBJ2-1, is DVKVTQSSRYLVKRTGEKVFLECVQDMDHENMFWYRQDPGLGLRLIYFSYDVKMKEKGDIPEGYSVSREKKERFSLILESASTNQTSMYLCASSPLRSPDEQFFGPGTRLTVL.

The chain has TRBV19 and TRBJ1-5; D uncertain. Germline V gives CDR1 LNHDA, CDR2 SQIVND (reference sequence). V lost 5 bases and J lost 5, with 7 bases in between. This CDR3 comprises 12 residues. The CDR3 is CASSLRDQPQHF. The CDR3 DNA follows: TGTGCCAGTAGTCTCCGTGATCAGCCCCAGCATTTT.

This chain uses TRBV11-3 with TRBJ2-5; D possibly corresponds to TRBD1 (6 bases). V was shortened by 4 bases and J by 3 bases, with 9 bases between the two germline ends. Per the germline V gene, CDR1 is SGHNT and CDR2 is YENEEA. CDR3 length equals 13 residues. In DNA form, the CDR3 reads TGTGCCAGCAGCTGGACAGCAGAAGAGACCCAGTACTTC. Translating it yields CASSWTAEETQYF. Combining the CDR3 with reference TRBV11-3 and TRBJ2-5 gives the whole variable domain EAGVVQSPRYKIIEKKQPVAFWCNPISGHNTLYWYLQNLGQGPELLIRYENEEAVDDSQLPKDRFSAERLKGVDSTLKIQPAELGDSAVYLCASSWTAEETQYFGPGTRLLVL.

This chain connects TRBV5-1 to TRBJ2-3; a weak D match, TRBD1 (5 bases). The ends were cut back, 4 bases at V and 0 bases at J, with 18 bases in the middle. The CDR3 sequence is 17 residues long. Germline CDR1 reads SGHRS; CDR2 reads YFSETQ. The CDR3, as DNA: TGCGCCAGCAGCGCGCAGGGCAGTGGATCTAGCACAGATACGCAGTATTTT. This gives the protein CASSAQGSGSSTDTQYF.

The rearrangement uses TRBV25-1 and TRBJ1-2; no clear D. The V and J ends lost 6 bases and 0 bases respectively, with 5 bases between them. The CDR3 has 12 amino acids. Germline V gene lookup returns CDR1 MGHDK and CDR2 SYGVNS. CDR3 sequence: CASREANYGYTF. Here the CDR3 DNA reads TGTGCCAGCAGGGAAGCTAACTATGGCTACACCTTC.

The chain combines TRBV7-2 with TRBJ2-3; D tentatively reads TRBD1 or TRBD2 (5 bases each). The CDR3 contains 18 residues. Trimming removed 0 bases from V and 0 bases from J, with 16 bases in between. The germline V gene encodes CDR1 SGHTA and CDR2 FQGNSA. The CDR3 bases are TGTGCCAGCAGCTTAGCAAAGACCGGGGCCCCTAGCACAGATACGCAGTATTTT. Translation gives CASSLAKTGAPSTDTQYF.

About this clone: In the same sample, other DNA sequences code for this CDR3. V gene TRBV5-6 combines with J gene TRBJ2-7; 9 bases are shared with TRBD1. V shed 4 bases and J 2 bases; nucleotides not matched to a gene: 10. The CDR3 is 16 residues long. Germline V CDR1 and CDR2: SGHDT, YYEEEE. CDR3 DNA: TGTGCCAGCAGCAGCCCCGGGACAGGGCTACCCTACGAGCAGTACTTC. Translation: CASSSPGTGLPYEQYF.

The rearrangement joins TRBV7-8 to TRBJ2-2, with D perhaps TRBD2 (5 bases). Germline values: CDR1 SGHVS, CDR2 FQNEAQ. The V end was cut by 1 base, the J end by 8 bases, with 8 bases between. This CDR3 contains 13 residues. CDR3 nucleotide sequence: TGTGCCAGCAGCTTAGTGCTAGCTGGGGAGCTGTTTTTT. It encodes CASSLVLAGELFF.

This chain joins TRBV5-1 and TRBJ2-7; 12 bases map to TRBD1. J was trimmed by 4 bases and V by 4 bases; bases with no gene match: 6. CDR1 and CDR2 from the germline V gene are SGHRS and YFSETQ. The CDR3 has 15 amino acids. CDR3 bases: TGCGCCAGCAGCCCGGGACAGGGGGCGGTTTACGAGCAGTACTTC. This encodes CASSPGQGAVYEQYF.

Comment on this clone: The sample has other DNA sequences that encode this CDR3 too. The J gene is TRBJ2-3, the V gene TRBV7-3, with a weak D call TRBD2 (5 bases). The CDR3 covers 13 residues. V lost 3 bases, J lost 6 bases, and 10 bases lay in between. The germline V gene encodes CDR1 SGHTA and CDR2 FQGTGA. CDR3 coding DNA: TGTGCCAGCAGCTTGAGGGAAGGGGATACGCAGTATTTT. Its protein product is CASSLREGDTQYF.

The gene calls are TRBV7-9 and TRBJ2-2; D remains ambiguous. CDR3 length: 14 residues. Trimming left V 3 bases short and J 1 base short, with 6 bases between. Germline V gene sequence: CDR1 SEHNR, CDR2 FQNEAQ (reference sequence). The CDR3 reads CASSFGQNTGELFF. The CDR3 DNA reads as TGTGCCAGCAGCTTTGGTCAGAACACCGGGGAGCTGTTTTTT.

V usage is TRBV6-5 and J usage is TRBJ2-7, with 7 positions matching TRBD1. The CDR3 is made up of 14 amino acids. Germline trimming cut 1 base from V and 4 bases from J; bases unmatched to any gene: 4. Germline CDR1 and CDR2: MNHEY and SVGAGI. The DNA for the CDR3 is TGTGCCAGCAGTTACTTACCGACAGGGTACGAGCAGTACTTC. This gives the protein CASSYLPTGYEQYF.

The chain combines TRBV27 with TRBJ2-3; 12 bases match TRBD2. V lost 5 bases, J lost 5 bases, and 8 bases stayed unmatched. There are 16 residues in the CDR3. CDR1 MNHEY and CDR2 SMNVEV come from the germline V gene (reference sequence). The CDR3: CASSPIGLAGLDTQYF. CDR3 coding DNA: TGTGCCAGCAGTCCAATCGGACTAGCGGGGTTAGATACGCAGTATTTT.

The chain has TRBV5-6 and TRBJ1-3, with a weak D call TRBD1 (6 bases). Germline assignment: CDR1 SGHDT and CDR2 YYEEEE. V was trimmed by 0 bases and J by 0 bases, leaving 7 bases between them. This CDR3 spans 15 amino acids. This chain's CDR3 is CASSLGTVSGNTIYF. The DNA for the CDR3 is TGTGCCAGCAGCTTGGGGACAGTCTCTGGAAACACCATATATTTT.

This sequence joins TRBV27 and TRBJ1-2, with TRBD1 matching 8 bases. J lost 6 bases, V lost 10 bases, and 7 bases had no gene match. The CDR3 loop spans 12 amino acids. Germline V gene sequence: CDR1 MNHEY, CDR2 SMNVEV (reference sequence). The CDR3 sequence is CATQGASNGYTF. The CDR3 DNA is TGTGCCACCCAGGGGGCGTCAAATGGCTACACCTTC.

The gene calls are TRBV5-1 and TRBJ1-2; 9 nucleotides align to TRBD1. Losses at the gene ends were 4 bases for V and 6 bases for J; bases not matched to a gene: 7. Germline CDR1 SGHRS, CDR2 YFSETQ. The CDR3 totals 14 residues. In nucleotides, the CDR3 is TGCGCCAGCAGCCCGAACCGGGACAGGGATGGCTACACCTTC. Protein sequence: CASSPNRDRDGYTF.

This chain uses TRBV13 with TRBJ2-2; TRBD1 matches at 7 bases. The CDR3 loop spans 15 amino acids. The germline CDR1 and CDR2 sequences are PRHDT and FYEKMQ (reference sequence). Trimming at V came to 5 bases and at J to 3 bases, leaving 6 bases not matched to a gene. Written as DNA, the CDR3 is TGTGCCAGCAGCCGCCGGACAGGCGACACCGGGGAGCTGTTTTTT. This codes for CASSRRTGDTGELFF.